This TCR beta chain derives from a study of T cells in narcolepsy (dated by TCRdb to between 2017 and 2018). With regard to the full study: Healthy control donors were enrolled in the study alongside patients who had narcolepsy type 1 or type 2 (NT1, NT2). Autoreactive T cells targeting hypocretin neuron self-antigens (hypocretin, TRIB2) were sought in narcolepsy patients, and TCR Vbeta sequencing was used to track clonotypes in blood and CSF. Beyond this particular receptor, the publication reports: Some blood memory CD4+ repertoires from patients and controls contained no sequences matching autoreactive T cell clones. Autoreactive clonotypes were reported to be detected serially in the blood of the same patients and of different patients, but not in the blood of healthy controls. Numbers of sequenced blood memory CD4+ clonotypes were comparable, averaging around 40,000 in patients and roughly 30,000 in controls. In plots comparing CSF and blood CD4+ T cell clonotypes from the same patient, HCRT-specific and TRIB2-specific autoreactive clonotypes were highlighted.

Receptor libraries were prepared by the immunoSEQ multiplex PCR assay. TCRdb carries this immuneACCESS record with in-frame sequences only. Its versions omit some clonotypes, under half of them owing to an unresolved V gene in the studies checked, with the rest unexplained. The sample includes 30,000 to 40,000 clones, with 82% observed a single time. Around 2.7% of the sample is held by the ten biggest clonotypes. A note on this clone: What antigen it recognizes has not been identified. No per-base quality is available; no much larger clone lies one base away.

For TCR Vbeta sequencing, memory CD4+ T cells were sorted ex vivo from the peripheral blood of both healthy controls and narcolepsy patients. The CDR3 goes from the cysteine to the phenylalanine over 15 residues. Kept here is only the CDR3 DNA, which spans 45 bases and is read in frame from base 1. This TCR came from a human donor with narcolepsy. Recombination connected TRBV21-1 to TRBJ2-2; the table names TRBD1, a call not compared with the DNA. TRBV21-1 is shown as a pseudogene. Material: CD45RA- memory CD4+ T cells from PBMCs. This specimen's cell subset or site label, per the study, means: memory T cells sorted ex vivo from peripheral blood. The CDR3 loop reads CASSKRDTYTGELFF. DNA sequence: TGTGCCAGCAGCAAAAGGGACACCTACACCGGGGAGCTGTTTTTT.